These T cell receptor beta chains were read from a single sample in a study of T cell repertoires in cytomegalovirus infection. TCRdb itself ran the reads through MiXCR, one entry per CDR3 protein. This table has 450,000 to 600,000 distinct CDR3 sequences, around 11% appearing once. The specimen sequenced was PBMCs. The receptors were gathered from a human donor in good health (CMV status not recorded). Some clones in this sample may be carry-over from other donors' samples. Both conserved end residues are part of each CDR3. The D gene is left open where the match is weak. Rows give clone size only sometimes, using once, few, many, or a class for an expanded clone.

TRBV27	few	-	TRBJ2-7	TGTGCCAGCAGCCTGGGGATCCTGGGTGAGCAGTACTTC	CASSLGILGEQYF
TRBV5-1	many	-	TRBJ1-6	TGCGCCAGCAGCTTGCGGGGCGGGGTGTCAAATTCACCCCTCCACTTT	CASSLRGGVSNSPLHF
TRBV5-4	many	-	TRBJ2-3	TGTGCCAGCAGCTCCTACCCCACAGATACGCAGTATTTT	CASSSYPTDTQYF
TRBV6-5	few	-	TRBJ2-7	TGTGCCAGCAGCGACACGTCCTACGAGCAGTACTTC	CASSDTSYEQYF
TRBV27	few	-	TRBJ1-5	TGTGCCAGCAGTTTATATCCCGACGGTAGCAATCAGCCCCAGCATTTT	CASSLYPDGSNQPQHF
TRBV28	many	-	TRBJ2-3	TGTGCCAGCAGTCCCCCTTTAGATACGCAGTATTTT	CASSPPLDTQYF
TRBV12-3/TRBV12-4	many	-	TRBJ1-2	TGTGCCACCGCGGGAACGGGCGACTATGGCTACACCTTC	CATAGTGDYGYTF
TRBV20-1	few	-	TRBJ1-3	TGCAGTGCTACTCGGCCGGACCCCTCTGGAAACACCATATATTTT	CSATRPDPSGNTIYF
TRBV4-2	many	-	TRBJ2-3	TGTGCCAGCGGGCGGGCCGTGGGAGATACGCAGTATTTT	CASGRAVGDTQYF
TRBV12-3/TRBV12-4	many	-	TRBJ1-2	TGTGCCAGCAGTTTCCTCCCACCGGGACAAAACCATGGCTACACCTTC	CASSFLPPGQNHGYTF
TRBV6-6	-	-	TRBJ1-1	TGTGCCAGCTTGCAGTCGACTGAAGCTTTCTTT	CASLQSTEAFF
TRBV27	many	TRBD1	TRBJ2-7	TGTGCCAGCAGCCCATTAGGGGGACAGAGACTCTACGAGCAGTACTTC	CASSPLGGQRLYEQYF
TRBV29-1	-	-	TRBJ2-3	TGCAGCGTTGCTGGCGGGACCCCGCGGGATACGCAGTATTTT	CSVAGGTPRDTQYF
TRBV11-2	many	-	TRBJ2-1	TGTGCCAGCAGCCCTGGAGATGACAGATCCTCCTACAATGAGCAGTTCTTC	CASSPGDDRSSYNEQFF
TRBV7-8	many	-	TRBJ2-3	TGTGCCAGCAGCCCAGAGGATCGCACAGATACGCAGTATTTT	CASSPEDRTDTQYF
TRBV5-6	-	-	TRBJ2-3	TGTGCCAGCAGCTTGGAGGGCGGGGGCCCTAGCACAGATACGCAGTATTTT	CASSLEGGGPSTDTQYF
TRBV5-1	-	-	TRBJ1-5	TGCGCCAGCAGCCCGGGAAGCACCAATCAGCCCCAGCATTTT	CASSPGSTNQPQHF
TRBV5-4	many	-	TRBJ2-1	TGTGCCAGCAGCCCTGGTAGTGGTGAGCAGTTCTTC	CASSPGSGEQFF
TRBV20-1	many	-	TRBJ1-6	TGCAGTGCCCCACCAGGGGTGGTCCCAGGGAGTTCACCCCTCCACTTT	CSAPPGVVPGSSPLHF
TRBV5-6	-	-	TRBJ1-4	TGTGCCAGCAGCTTCATCCGGGAGGAATTGGAGAAACTGTTTTTT	CASSFIREELEKLFF
TRBV5-4	-	-	TRBJ2-3	TGTGCCAGCAGCTTGGATTACTACACAGATACGCAGTATTTT	CASSLDYYTDTQYF
TRBV11-2	many	-	TRBJ2-1	TGTGCCAGCAGCTTATTGGCGGGGGCTCTCTCCTCGGGGATACCCCCCAATGAGCAGTTCTTC	CASSLLAGALSSGIPPNEQFF
TRBV7-2	many	TRBD1	TRBJ1-5	TGTGCCAGCAGCCCGACAGGGAACGGGCAGCCCCAGCATTTT	CASSPTGNGQPQHF
TRBV20-1	-	TRBD2	TRBJ2-3	TGCAGTGACCGACTAGCGGGTGGGTTCACAGATACGCAGTATTTT	CSDRLAGGFTDTQYF
TRBV7-9	many	TRBD2	TRBJ2-7	TGTGCCAGCAGCCGGACTAGCGGGGAGGTCTACGAGCAGTACTTC	CASSRTSGEVYEQYF
TRBV19	many	-	TRBJ1-2	TGTGCCAGTAGTATCATACAGGGAACTAACTATGGCTACACCTTC	CASSIIQGTNYGYTF
TRBV12-3/TRBV12-4	few	-	TRBJ1-1	TGTGCCAGCACCCCTGTTTCCTGGCTCATGAACACTGAAGCTTTCTTT	CASTPVSWLMNTEAFF
TRBV6-6	many	TRBD2	TRBJ2-3	TGTGCCAGCGGGGTCTGGCGGGAGCGGTCAGATACGCAGTATTTT	CASGVWRERSDTQYF
TRBV20-1	few	TRBD2	TRBJ2-2	TGCAGTGCTAGAGACGCGAGACTAGCGGGATCCAACACCGGGGAGCTGTTTTTT	CSARDARLAGSNTGELFF
TRBV6-1	many	TRBD2	TRBJ2-1	TGTGCCAGCCATAGCGGGAGTGGGAATGAGCAGTTCTTC	CASHSGSGNEQFF
TRBV7-2	many	-	TRBJ1-2	TGTGCCAGCAGCTTAGCCGGGCCGACGCTAGGCTACACCTTC	CASSLAGPTLGYTF
TRBV18	once	-	TRBJ1-1	TGTGCCAGCTCACCAGGGATCCAGAACACTGAAGCTTTCTTT	CASSPGIQNTEAFF
TRBV29-1	many	TRBD1	TRBJ1-5	TGCAGCGTCGCGGGGACAGGGGGAAATCAGCCCCAGCATTTT	CSVAGTGGNQPQHF
TRBV20-1	-	TRBD2	TRBJ2-1	TGCAGTGCTAGAGACCCCCGGGAGGGAAATGAGCAGTTCTTC	CSARDPREGNEQFF
TRBV19	many	-	TRBJ1-2	TGTGCCAGTAGTATGAACGCCAGGGCCTACTATGGCTACACCTTC	CASSMNARAYYGYTF
TRBV10-3	-	-	TRBJ2-3	TGTGCCATCAGTAAACAAACCTATACGCAGTATTTT	CAISKQTYTQYF
TRBV10-3	many	-	TRBJ2-6	TGTGCTTCTACGGGGGAGAGGGCCAACGTCCTGACTTTC	CASTGERANVLTF
TRBV20-1	few	TRBD2	TRBJ2-1	TGCAGTGCTAGGGTCCCCGGACTAGCGGGCAAAGGGGAGCAGTTCTTC	CSARVPGLAGKGEQFF
TRBV7-3	many	-	TRBJ1-4	TGTGCCAGCAGCGCCACGCATAATGAAAAACTGTTTTTT	CASSATHNEKLFF
TRBV4-1	many	-	TRBJ2-3	TGCGCCAGCAGCCCCCGTAGCGGAAGACCGAGCACAGATACGCAGTATTTT	CASSPRSGRPSTDTQYF
TRBV4-2	many	-	TRBJ2-7	TGTGCCAGCAGCCAAGATCCCCCGGCGGTGGGGGAGCGTTTCTACGAGCAGTACTTC	CASSQDPPAVGERFYEQYF
TRBV20-1	once	-	TRBJ1-1	TGCAGTGGTAGCGGGGGCAGCTTGAACACTGAAGCTTTCTTT	CSGSGGSLNTEAFF
TRBV11-2	many	-	TRBJ1-2	TGTGCCAGCAGCCCCCCCTACAGTACCTATGGCTACACCTTC	CASSPPYSTYGYTF
TRBV7-9	many	-	TRBJ2-1	TGTGCCAGCAGCTTAGCCGGCGGGGGCTCACGGAATGAGCAGTTCTTC	CASSLAGGGSRNEQFF
TRBV7-6	many	TRBD1	TRBJ1-3	TGTGCCAGCAGCTTAGCACCGGACAGGGCCTACTCTGGAAACACCATATATTTT	CASSLAPDRAYSGNTIYF
TRBV2	few	-	TRBJ2-5	TGTGCCAGCAGTACAGACAGTCGCGGGACCCAGTACTTC	CASSTDSRGTQYF
TRBV20-1	few	TRBD2	TRBJ2-7	TGCAGTGCTAGAGATAGCGGGAGCTACGAGCAGTACTTC	CSARDSGSYEQYF
TRBV15	many	-	TRBJ1-1	TGTGCCACCAGCGGTGGATTGAACACTGAAGCTTTCTTT	CATSGGLNTEAFF
TRBV28	many	-	TRBJ1-1	TGTGCCAGCAGTTCTCAGGGTCGTCGGACTGAAGCTTTCTTT	CASSSQGRRTEAFF
TRBV20-1	-	TRBD2	TRBJ2-7	TGCAGTGCTTTTACTAGCGGCGCGTCCCAGACTTACGAGCAGTACTTC	CSAFTSGASQTYEQYF
TRBV29-1	-	-	TRBJ1-2	TGCAGCGTTGTCCCTGGACAACCTAACTATGGCTACACCTTC	CSVVPGQPNYGYTF
TRBV6-2/TRBV6-3	many	TRBD2	TRBJ2-3	TGTGCCAGCAGGACGGTACTAGCGGGCACAGATACGCAGTATTTT	CASRTVLAGTDTQYF
TRBV11-2	many	-	TRBJ1-1	TGTGCCAGCAGCTTAGTGGGACACGCTGAAGCTTTCTTT	CASSLVGHAEAFF
TRBV30	-	TRBD2	TRBJ2-3	TGTGCCTGGAGTGTTAGCGGGAGTCGGGGTACGCAGTATTTT	CAWSVSGSRGTQYF
TRBV9	many	TRBD1	TRBJ1-4	TGTGCCAGCAGCACCAGGACAGGGGCTAATGAAAAACTGTTTTTT	CASSTRTGANEKLFF